Sequencing of this TCR beta chain was carried out in a study of cytomegalovirus exposure and HLA in healthy donors. The CDR3 sequence is 17 residues long. V was cut by 0 bases and J by 4 bases, with 14 bases left in between. The germline gives CDR1 SGDLS, CDR2 YYNGEE. The PCR ran on 60 Vbeta and 13 Jbeta primers. Generated by immunoSEQ multiplex PCR, the TCRdb table keeps only in-frame clones and is missing some. The sample has 98,000 or so clones; around three quarters are singletons. Sequencing input: PBMCs. V is TRBV9 and J is TRBJ1-6; D is perhaps TRBD1 (6 bases). The sequence was obtained from a man aged 40-49 years in good health and CMV-seronegative. CDR3 in amino acids: CASSVALGQGYNSPLHF. The CDR3 coding sequence is TGTGCCAGCAGCGTAGCGTTAGGGCAGGGGTATAATTCACCCCTCCACTTT.